The next 25 T cell receptor beta chains were all read from a single sample in a study of blood T cell repertoires in COVID-19. The repertoire was sequenced with immunoSEQ multiplex PCR; TCRdb's copy has only in-frame clones and lacks some. The profile shows around 130,000 clones, around nine tenths of them singletons. The material sequenced was peripheral blood. All receptors come from a man aged 70-80 years with active COVID-19.

The V call is TRBV19, the J call TRBJ2-7; D remains unclear. Trimming took 3 bases from V and 5 from J, leaving 5 bases between them. The CDR3 is 11 amino acids. Germline lookup yields CDR1 LNHDA and CDR2 SQIVND (reference sequence). The CDR3 region is CASSIEHEQYF. In nucleotides, the CDR3 is TGTGCCAGTAGTATTGAGCACGAGCAGTACTTC.

V usage is TRBV9 and J usage is TRBJ2-3; weak D call: TRBD2 (5 bases). V was trimmed by 2 bases and J by 2 bases, leaving 12 bases between them. The CDR3 has 15 residues. Germline CDR1 and CDR2: SGDLS and YYNGEE. The CDR3 region is CASSVRSGSTDTQYF. The CDR3 DNA reads TGTGCCAGCAGCGTGAGGAGCGGATCCACAGATACGCAGTATTTT.

The chain couples TRBV28 to TRBJ1-6, with 10 bases identical to TRBD1. This CDR3 is 15 amino acids long. Germline V lookup: CDR1 MDHEN, CDR2 SYDVKM. V shed 5 bases and J 6 bases; nucleotides not matched to a gene: 4. The CDR3 region has the DNA TGTGCCAGCAGTATCCGACAGGGGGCTAATTCACCCCTCCACTTT. Translating gives CASSIRQGANSPLHF.

The CDR3 bases are TGTGCCAGCAGGGGCCGACAGGGAGCGGATTCACCCCTCCACTTT. Protein: CASRGRQGADSPLHF. This chain joins TRBV6-5 and TRBJ1-6; TRBD1 aligns across 7 bases. V dropped 6 bases and J dropped 8; count of bases not matched to a gene: 10. The CDR3 sequence is 15 residues long. Germline V gives CDR1 MNHEY, CDR2 SVGAGI.

This clone has more than one count but fewer than ten. V and J are TRBV18 and TRBJ2-1; TRBD2 aligns across 14 bases. The CDR3 covers 15 residues. J lost 9 bases, V lost 4 bases, and 5 bases had no gene match. From germline, CDR1 is KGHSH and CDR2 LQKENI. DNA for the CDR3: TGTGCCAGCTCACGGGGACTAGCGGGAGAGGTTGAGCAGTTCTTC. Its translation is CASSRGLAGEVEQFF.

CDR3 coding DNA: TGTGCCAGCTCACCGGGACAGGGGGCCTCTCCACCCCTCCACTTT. It yields the protein CASSPGQGASPPLHF. The chain joins TRBV18 to TRBJ1-6; 12 nucleotides match TRBD1. The CDR3 length is 15 residues. Trimming cost V 3 bases and J 11 bases; bases outside gene matches: 5. CDR1 is KGHSH and CDR2 is LQKENI in the germline V gene.

The J gene is TRBJ2-6, the V gene TRBV9; 12 nucleotides agree with TRBD1. The CDR3 runs to 17 residues. The junction had 3 bases not matched to a gene; V was cut back by 1 base and J by 4 bases. From germline, CDR1 is SGDLS and CDR2 YYNGEE. CDR3 loop: CASSVWDRGRGANVLTF. CDR3 nucleotides: TGTGCCAGCAGCGTATGGGACAGGGGGCGAGGGGCCAACGTCCTGACTTTC.

This chain links TRBV5-6 with TRBJ2-5, with 14 bases aligning to TRBD2. Germline CDR1 is SGHDT and CDR2 is YYEEEE. The V and J ends lost 4 bases and 5 bases, in that order; junction bases with no gene match: 7. The CDR3 has 16 amino acids. Here the CDR3 DNA reads TGTGCCAGCAGCCCAGGGACTAGCGGGAGATGGGAGACCCAGTACTTC. It translates to CASSPGTSGRWETQYF.

The gene calls are TRBV18 and TRBJ2-7; weak D call: TRBD2 (6 bases). Germline V gene sequence: CDR1 KGHSH, CDR2 LQKENI. The germline V and J ends were trimmed by 3 bases and 6 bases, with 21 bases remaining between them. This CDR3 has 16 amino acids. The CDR3 DNA reads as TGTGCCAGCTCACCCCACGGGGGAAGGGCCCCGGTCGAGCAGTACTTC. It is translated as CASSPHGGRAPVEQYF.

This chain joins TRBV4-1 and TRBJ2-7; tentatively, D is TRBD1 (5 bases). The CDR3 spans 16 residues. V lost 4 bases, J lost 4 bases, and 20 bases lay in between. The germline V gene encodes CDR1 MGHRA and CDR2 YSYEKL. This chain's CDR3 is CASSLQLDSLLYEQYF. CDR3 DNA: TGCGCCAGCAGCCTGCAACTTGACAGTCTCCTTTACGAGCAGTACTTC.

The chain carries TRBV28 and TRBJ2-1; 9 bases are shared with TRBD2. The germline CDR1 and CDR2 sequences are MDHEN and SYDVKM. The junction had 6 bases not matched to a gene; V was cut back by 3 bases and J by 6 bases. The CDR3 runs to 15 residues. CDR3 sequence: CASSLAGGPGNEQFF. Written as DNA, the CDR3 is TGTGCCAGCAGTTTGGCGGGAGGGCCGGGCAATGAGCAGTTCTTC.

This chain links TRBV7-2 with TRBJ2-1; 14 bases match TRBD2. The CDR3 contains 16 residues. Germline CDR1 is SGHTA and CDR2 is FQGNSA. V lost 6 bases, J lost 3 bases, and 4 bases stayed unmatched. The CDR3 DNA is TGTGCCAGCAGGTCGGGACTAGCGGGAGTCTACAATGAGCAGTTCTTC. Translating gives CASRSGLAGVYNEQFF.

A single count supports this clone. This chain uses TRBV28 with TRBJ2-7; 10 positions match TRBD1. Germline CDR1 and CDR2: MDHEN and SYDVKM. There are 14 residues in the CDR3. The junction had 5 bases not matched to a gene; V was cut back by 3 bases and J by 6 bases. DNA for the CDR3: TGTGCCAGCAGTTTTGGGACAGGGGATCCCGAGCAGTACTTC. It encodes CASSFGTGDPEQYF.

This chain joins TRBV14 and TRBJ2-1, with 9 bases aligning to TRBD2. From germline, CDR1 is SGHDN and CDR2 FVKESK. The CDR3 is 16 residues long. The ends lost 4 bases at V and 6 bases at J; junction bases unmatched: 10. Written as DNA, the CDR3 is TGTGCCAGCAGCCCGGGGGGGACTAGCAGGTCCAATGAGCAGTTCTTC. Its protein product is CASSPGGTSRSNEQFF.

The genes are TRBV5-5 and TRBJ2-5; maybe TRBD1 (5 bases). V was shortened by 2 bases and J by 3 bases, with 14 bases between the two germline ends. Germline values: CDR1 SGHKS, CDR2 YYEKEE (reference sequence). This CDR3 has 15 amino acids. CDR3 sequence reads: CASSFGHAPKETQYF. In nucleotides, the CDR3 is TGTGCCAGCAGCTTCGGACATGCCCCTAAAGAGACCCAGTACTTC.

The table lists this clone with a count of one. This rearrangement joins TRBV2 to TRBJ2-7; 9 nucleotides line up with TRBD1. This CDR3 comprises 16 residues. The germline gives CDR1 SNHLY, CDR2 FYNNEI. With 5 bases clipped from V and 7 bases from J, the junction kept 15 bases outside the gene matches. The CDR3 sequence: CASSRGMGQGFEEQYF. The CDR3 region has the DNA TGTGCCAGCAGTCGCGGAATGGGACAGGGCTTTGAAGAGCAGTACTTC.

V gene TRBV14 combines with J gene TRBJ2-5; 7 nucleotides line up with TRBD1. Losses at the gene ends were 5 bases for V and 5 bases for J; bases not matched to a gene: 5. The CDR3 covers 13 residues. CDR1 is SGHDN and CDR2 is FVKESK in the germline V gene. The CDR3 bases are TGTGCCAGCAGCAGGGGGCCGAGCGAGACCCAGTACTTC. Protein sequence: CASSRGPSETQYF.

The rearrangement joins TRBV7-7 to TRBJ2-1; 8 nucleotides match TRBD1. The CDR3 extends over 16 amino acids. Germline loops: CDR1 SSHAT, CDR2 FNYEAQ (reference sequence). The trim removed 5 bases at V and 4 bases at J, leaving 10 bases unmatched. In nucleotides, the CDR3 is TGTGCCAGCAGCCCGCAGGGGGCAACAATATACAATGAGCAGTTCTTC. It codes for CASSPQGATIYNEQFF. Using reference TRBV7-7 and TRBJ2-1 for the parts outside the CDR3, the full variable domain is GAGVSQSPRYKVTKRGQDVTLRCDPISSHATLYWYQQALGQGPEFLTYFNYEAQPDKSGLPSDRFSAERPEGSISTLTIQRTEQRDSAMYRCASSPQGATIYNEQFFGPGTRLTVL.

This clone was found a few times. The V call is TRBV5-6, the J call TRBJ2-3; 11 bases match TRBD2. The germline gives CDR1 SGHDT, CDR2 YYEEEE. The CDR3 has 16 residues. V shed 4 bases and J 6 bases; nucleotides not matched to a gene: 10. The CDR3 loop reads CASSAPTSGRIDTQYF. CDR3 in DNA: TGTGCCAGCAGCGCCCCAACTAGCGGGAGAATTGATACGCAGTATTTT.

V is TRBV19 and J is TRBJ1-2; D may be TRBD1 (5 bases). The germline V and J ends were trimmed by 7 bases and 0 bases, with 12 bases remaining between them. This CDR3 spans 14 amino acids. CDR1 is LNHDA and CDR2 is SQIVND in the germline V gene (reference sequence). The CDR3 DNA reads TGTGCCAGTAATGAAGCAGGGTCTAACTATGGCTACACCTTC. Protein sequence: CASNEAGSNYGYTF. The whole variable domain, filled in from reference TRBV19 and TRBJ1-2, reads DGGITQSPKYLFRKEGQNVTLSCEQNLNHDAMYWYRQDPGQGLRLIYYSQIVNDFQKGDIAEGYSVSREKKESFPLTVTSAQKNPTAFYLCASNEAGSNYGYTFGSGTRLTVV.

In DNA, the CDR3 is TGTGCCAGCAGTTTATTTGACAGGGGGAACGGAAACACCATATATTTT. It translates to CASSLFDRGNGNTIYF. The chain uses TRBV28 and TRBJ1-3, with 9 bases fitting TRBD1. The germline V gene encodes CDR1 MDHEN and CDR2 SYDVKM. The CDR3 extends over 16 amino acids. V lost 1 base and J lost 4; bases outside the gene matches: 5.

Only one count was recorded for this clone. The chain joins TRBV7-9 to TRBJ2-7, with 11 bases fitting TRBD1. The length of the CDR3 is 14 residues. Germline V lookup: CDR1 SEHNR, CDR2 FQNEAQ (reference sequence). V gave up 5 bases and J gave up 4 bases; unmatched junction bases: 4. CDR3 loop: CASSPGDRGYEQYF. The CDR3 DNA is TGTGCCAGCAGCCCCGGGGACAGGGGGTACGAGCAGTACTTC. The entire variable domain, with the rest obtained from reference TRBV7-9 and TRBJ2-7, is as follows: DTGVSQNPRHKITKRGQNVTFRCDPISEHNRLYWYRQTLGQGPEFLTYFQNEAQLEKSRLLSDRFSAERPKGSFSTLEIQRTEQGDSAMYLCASSPGDRGYEQYFGPGTRLTVT.

The gene calls are TRBV7-2 and TRBJ2-7; D ambiguous. Between the trimmed V and J ends, which lost 5 bases and 0 bases, there was a span of 17 bases. Germline values: CDR1 SGHTA, CDR2 FQGNSA. CDR3 length equals 16 residues. The DNA for the CDR3 is TGTGCCAGCAGCCTCCAACCCCTCGCAGGCTCCTACGAGCAGTACTTC. Translating gives CASSLQPLAGSYEQYF.

The genes are TRBV11-3 and TRBJ1-6; tentative D call: TRBD1 (5 bases). Between the trimmed V and J ends, which lost 0 bases and 7 bases, there was a span of 13 bases. Germline values: CDR1 SGHNT, CDR2 YENEEA. CDR3 length: 16 amino acids. For the CDR3, the DNA is TGTGCCAGCAGCTTAGATCAAGGACAACCCAATTCACCCCTCCACTTT. Encoded protein: CASSLDQGQPNSPLHF.

The chain recombines TRBV7-3 with TRBJ2-5, with 7 bases lining up with TRBD2. From germline, CDR1 is SGHTA and CDR2 FQGTGA. The CDR3 runs 14 residues. J gave up 5 bases and V 4 bases, and 7 bases lay outside the gene matches. The DNA for the CDR3 is TGTGCCAGCAGCTCAGGACTAGACTACGAGACCCAGTACTTC. Translation gives CASSSGLDYETQYF.